The clone carrying this T cell receptor beta chain was observed a handful of times. No antigen is known for it. This sample was included in a study of Ad26.COV2.S vaccination and SARS-CoV-2 variants. Study results and limitations: Vaccine recipients posted higher spike-specific TCR breadth than their placebo counterparts.

Germline V CDR1 and CDR2: SEHNR, FQNEAQ (reference sequence). The CDR3 runs 13 residues. With V trimmed by 10 bases and J by 2 bases, 6 bases remained unmatched. Sequencing used immunoSEQ multiplex PCR; TCRdb keeps in-frame clones, though not all of them. The table lists hundreds of thousands of clones, about 90% of them singletons. Treatment here: some 20 received Ad26.COV2.S at low or high dose, single or two shots; about five received placebo; per-sample allocation not given. Samples were taken on day 63 after the first vaccine or placebo injection. At a Boston site, the person donating was an adult of 18-55 years.

The genes are TRBV7-9 and TRBJ2-3; 7 bases align to TRBD1. The clonotype originates from a person between 18 and 65 years old who received the Ad26.COV2.S COVID-19 vaccine or a placebo. The specimen was peripheral blood, collected in a trial of Ad26.COV2.S vaccine versus placebo. The CDR3 loop reads CATGDSNTDTQYF. CDR3 DNA sequence: TGTGCCACCGGGGACAGCAACACAGATACGCAGTATTTT.